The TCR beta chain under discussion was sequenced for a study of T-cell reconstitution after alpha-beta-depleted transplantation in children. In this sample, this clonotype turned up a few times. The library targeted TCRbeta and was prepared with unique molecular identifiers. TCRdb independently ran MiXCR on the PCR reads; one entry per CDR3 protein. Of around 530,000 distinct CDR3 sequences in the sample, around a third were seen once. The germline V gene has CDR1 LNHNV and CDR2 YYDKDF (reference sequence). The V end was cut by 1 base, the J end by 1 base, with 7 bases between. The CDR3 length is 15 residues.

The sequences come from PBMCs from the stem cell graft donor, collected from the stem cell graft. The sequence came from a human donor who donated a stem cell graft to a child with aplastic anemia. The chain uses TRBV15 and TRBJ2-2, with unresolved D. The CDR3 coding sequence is TGTGCCACCAGCAGAGGAGCCTTGAACACCGGGGAGCTGTTTTTT. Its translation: CATSRGALNTGELFF.